This T cell receptor beta chain was retrieved from a study of OX40 agonist ivuxolimab in advanced cancers. Study context: The patients received agonistic anti-OX40 (CD134) antibody ivuxolimab. Anti-PD-1, anti-PD-L1 or anti-CTLA-4 therapy given earlier was allowed, and about 38% had some.

The V and J ends lost 5 bases and 6 bases respectively, with 16 bases between them. The V gene's germline CDR1 is LNHNV and CDR2 YYDKDF (reference sequence). This CDR3 spans 14 amino acids. Profiled with immunoSEQ multiplex PCR; TCRdb holds only in-frame clones, not every one. The profile covers fewer than 70,000 clones, with roughly 84% appearing a single time and roughly 2.4% taken by the ten largest. The chain links TRBV15 to TRBJ1-1; TRBD1 is a possible D gene (5 bases). Specimen: CD4+ or CD8+ T cells sorted from blood, collected in a trial of the OX40 agonist ivuxolimab. The clonotype was recovered from an adult with an advanced solid tumor such as melanoma, head and neck, liver or kidney cancer. The CDR3, as DNA: TGTGCCACCAGCCATGGGGCGGGGTTTCCTGAAGCTTTCTTT. Translating it yields CATSHGAGFPEAFF. Full variable domain (missing parts from reference TRBV15 and TRBJ1-1): DAMVIQNPRYQVTQFGKPVTLSCSQTLNHNVMYWYQQKSSQAPKLLFHYYDKDFNNEADTPDNFQSRRPNTSFCFLDIRSPGLGDTAMYLCATSHGAGFPEAFFGQGTRLTVV.